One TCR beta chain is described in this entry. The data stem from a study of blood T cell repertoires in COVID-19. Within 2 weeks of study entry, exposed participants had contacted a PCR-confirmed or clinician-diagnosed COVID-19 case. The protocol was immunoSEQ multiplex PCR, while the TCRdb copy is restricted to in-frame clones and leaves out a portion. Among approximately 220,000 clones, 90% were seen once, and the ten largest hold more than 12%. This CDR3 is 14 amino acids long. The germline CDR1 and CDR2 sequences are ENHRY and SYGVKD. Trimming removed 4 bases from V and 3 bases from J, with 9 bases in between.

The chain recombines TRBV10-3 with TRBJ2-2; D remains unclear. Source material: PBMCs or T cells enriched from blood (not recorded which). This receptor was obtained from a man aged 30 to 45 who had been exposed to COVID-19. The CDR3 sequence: CAISVVQDTGELFF. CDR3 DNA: TGTGCCATCAGTGTAGTTCAGGACACCGGGGAGCTGTTTTTT.